The 16 T cell receptor beta chains given below trace back to one sample, sequenced in a study of identical twins. TCRdb re-analysed the 5' RACE reads in MiXCR, keeping a single row per CDR3 protein. The sample has some 500,000 distinct CDR3 sequences, about 20% seen once. In addition, the sample was reused for a study of T cells expressing NK-cell markers.

The sample was CD4+ T cells sorted from blood. The source of these receptors is a woman between 18 and 30 years old in good health.

This clonotype was observed a single time. This chain uses TRBV27 with TRBJ2-2, with D possibly matching TRBD1 (5 bases). With 7 bases removed from V and 10 bases from J, the gap between germline ends came to 40 bases. CDR1 MNHEY and CDR2 SMNVEV come from the germline V gene (reference sequence). The CDR3 has 21 amino acids. This chain's CDR3 is CASTPRFSLPYLNQGRLELFF. The CDR3 DNA follows: TGTGCCAGCACCCCCCGGTTTAGCTTACCCTACCTAAACCAGGGCCGGTTGGAGCTGTTTTTT.

The count of this clonotype is one. The chain combines TRBV12-3 or TRBV12-4 with TRBJ2-1; no definite D call. Deletions cut 6 bases from V and 9 bases from J, with 9 bases between. This CDR3 contains 11 residues. CDR3 amino acids: CASSSLSEQFF. As DNA, the CDR3 is TGTGCCAGCAGCTCCCTCAGTGAGCAGTTCTTC.

In its sample, this clonotype was seen a few times. The chain's CDR3 is CASSLRSGQGRTGELFF. CDR3 sequence (DNA): TGCGCCAGCAGCCTTAGGTCGGGACAGGGCCGCACCGGGGAGCTGTTTTTT. J is TRBJ2-2 and V is TRBV5-1, with 9 positions matching TRBD1. Germline trimming cut 4 bases from V and 4 bases from J; bases unmatched to any gene: 11. The CDR3 is 17 residues long. Germline V CDR1 and CDR2: SGHRS, YFSETQ.

This clonotype was seen more than once but under ten times. The chain recombines TRBV7-9 with TRBJ1-2; no clear D. The germline V gene has CDR1 SEHNR and CDR2 FQNEAQ (reference sequence). The V and J ends lost 2 bases and 6 bases respectively, with 13 bases between them. CDR3 size: 14 residues. DNA of the CDR3: TGTGCCAGCAGCTTATCCTCCCTGCGGAATGGCTACACCTTC. This gives the protein CASSLSSLRNGYTF.

In its sample, this clonotype was seen once. Mismatch with germline at one junction end may stem from a read error. Written as DNA, the CDR3 is TGTGCCAGCCGCTTAAGCGGGGCATCAGGGACCCAGTACTTC. Protein product: CASRLSGASGTQYF. J is TRBJ2-5 and V is TRBV7-9, with 7 bases identical to TRBD2. CDR3 size: 14 residues. Germline CDR1 and CDR2: SEHNR and FQNEAQ (reference sequence).

This clonotype was seen a handful of times. This sequence joins TRBV9 and TRBJ2-1; 7 bases are shared with TRBD2. J was trimmed by 4 bases and V by 0 bases; bases with no gene match: 1. This CDR3 has 14 amino acids. Germline V gene sequence: CDR1 SGDLS, CDR2 YYNGEE. CDR3 in amino acids: CASSVGTSYNEQFF. The CDR3 region has the DNA TGTGCCAGCAGCGTAGGGACTAGTTACAATGAGCAGTTCTTC.

In this sample, this clonotype turned up many times. CDR3 amino acids: CATSRRTGTSADTQYF. As DNA, the CDR3 is TGTGCCACCAGCAGACGCACCGGGACTAGCGCAGATACGCAGTATTTT. The chain carries TRBV15 and TRBJ2-3, with 10 bases aligning to TRBD2. The CDR3 has 16 amino acids. Germline values: CDR1 LNHNV, CDR2 YYDKDF (reference sequence). V was pared by 2 bases and J by 4 bases, with 6 bases of the junction left unmatched.

The chain employs TRBV4-2 and TRBJ1-2; tentative D call: TRBD1 (5 bases). V was trimmed by 0 bases and J by 5 bases, leaving 13 bases between them. This CDR3 has 15 residues. Per germline, CDR1 LGHNA and CDR2 YNFKEQ. The CDR3 loop is CASSQDGSREYGYTF. CDR3 sequence (DNA): TGTGCCAGCAGCCAAGATGGAAGCAGGGAATATGGCTACACCTTC.

The V call is TRBV4-2, the J call TRBJ2-3; 10 nucleotides line up with TRBD2. Looked up from germline, CDR1 is LGHNA and CDR2 is YNFKEQ. The J segment lost 1 base and the V segment lost 2 bases, leaving 3 bases of the junction unmatched. The CDR3 is 16 residues long. For the CDR3, the DNA is TGTGCCAGCAGCCAATCCGGACTAGCGGGCACAGATACGCAGTATTTT. Its protein is CASSQSGLAGTDTQYF.

The V gene is TRBV20-1, the J gene TRBJ2-5; D uncertain. The CDR3 runs to 13 residues. Per the germline V gene, CDR1 is DFQATT and CDR2 is SNEGSKA (reference sequence). V was cut by 3 bases and J by 1 base, with 9 bases left in between. The CDR3 DNA reads TGCAGTGCTAGCGGCCTCACCCAAGAGACCCAGTACTTC. It encodes CSASGLTQETQYF.

The gene calls are TRBV5-1 and TRBJ2-1; no firm D call. The germline V and J ends were trimmed by 0 bases and 3 bases, with 10 bases remaining between them. The CDR3 has 15 residues. Germline V gene lookup returns CDR1 SGHRS and CDR2 YFSETQ. In nucleotides, the CDR3 is TGCGCCAGCAGCTTGGAGCCCAACCGCTACAATGAGCAGTTCTTC. Its protein is CASSLEPNRYNEQFF. Complete variable domain (other parts from reference TRBV5-1 and TRBJ2-1): KAGVTQTPRYLIKTRGQQVTLSCSPISGHRSVSWYQQTPGQGLQFLFEYFSETQRNKGNFPGRFSGRQFSNSRSEMNVSTLELGDSALYLCASSLEPNRYNEQFFGPGTRLTVL.

This rearrangement joins TRBV9 to TRBJ1-1; the match to TRBD1 covers 7 bases. The CDR3 is 13 amino acids. V shed 9 bases and J 6 bases; nucleotides not matched to a gene: 11. The germline CDR1 and CDR2 sequences are SGDLS and YYNGEE. The CDR3 DNA follows: TGTGCCACCGGGAGGGGGCGCGAATCTGAAGCTTTCTTT. Encoded protein: CATGRGRESEAFF.

This clonotype was picked up a small number of times. The genes are TRBV5-1 and TRBJ1-1, with a possible D match to TRBD1 (5 bases). The V end lost 2 bases, the J end lost 2 bases, and 13 bases lay between the germline ends. There are 15 residues in the CDR3. Germline CDR1 and CDR2: SGHRS and YFSETQ. CDR3 in amino acids: CASSLDGAPNTEAFF. The CDR3 region has the DNA TGCGCCAGCAGCTTAGATGGGGCGCCTAACACTGAAGCTTTCTTT.

This chain uses TRBV12-3 or TRBV12-4 with TRBJ2-5; weak D call: TRBD1 (5 bases). Trimming stripped 6 bases from V and 5 bases from J, with 10 bases between. The CDR3 consists of 12 residues. Written as DNA, the CDR3 is TGTGCCAGCAGGCCAGGGATCGAGACCCAGTACTTC. Protein sequence: CASRPGIETQYF.

This sequence joins TRBV11-2 and TRBJ2-1; D gene ambiguous. This CDR3 region has 12 residues. V lost 5 bases, J lost 7 bases, and 9 bases lay in between. The germline CDR1 and CDR2 sequences are SGHAT and FQNNGV. This CDR3 is CASSPQSNEQFF. For the CDR3, the DNA is TGTGCCAGCAGCCCCCAAAGTAATGAGCAGTTCTTC.

This chain links TRBV15 with TRBJ2-3, with D hard to call. The germline CDR1 and CDR2 sequences are LNHNV and YYDKDF (reference sequence). Between the trimmed V and J ends, which lost 5 bases and 9 bases, there was a span of 12 bases. The CDR3 length is 12 residues. CDR3 residues: CATSLMVETQYF. In DNA, the CDR3 is TGTGCCACCAGCCTGATGGTGGAGACGCAGTATTTT.